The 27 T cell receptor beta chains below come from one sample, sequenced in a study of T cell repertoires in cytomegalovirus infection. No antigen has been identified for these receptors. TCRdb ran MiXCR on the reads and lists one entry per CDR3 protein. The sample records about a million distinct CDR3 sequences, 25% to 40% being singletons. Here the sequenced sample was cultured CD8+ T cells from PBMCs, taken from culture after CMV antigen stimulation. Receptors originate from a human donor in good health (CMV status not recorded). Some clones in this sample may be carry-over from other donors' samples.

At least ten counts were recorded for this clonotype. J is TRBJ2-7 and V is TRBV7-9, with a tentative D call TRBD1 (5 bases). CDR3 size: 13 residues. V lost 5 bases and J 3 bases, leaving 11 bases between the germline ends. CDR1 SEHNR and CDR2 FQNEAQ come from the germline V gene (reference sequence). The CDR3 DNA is TGTGCCAGCAGCCGGACACAGCTCTACGAGCAGTACGTC. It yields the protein CASSRTQLYEQYV.

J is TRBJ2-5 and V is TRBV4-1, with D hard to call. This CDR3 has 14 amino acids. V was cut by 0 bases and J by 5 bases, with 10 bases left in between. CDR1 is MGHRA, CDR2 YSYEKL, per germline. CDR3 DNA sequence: TGCGCCAGCAGCCAAGATGGTAGCCCGGAGACCCAGTACTTC. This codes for CASSQDGSPETQYF.

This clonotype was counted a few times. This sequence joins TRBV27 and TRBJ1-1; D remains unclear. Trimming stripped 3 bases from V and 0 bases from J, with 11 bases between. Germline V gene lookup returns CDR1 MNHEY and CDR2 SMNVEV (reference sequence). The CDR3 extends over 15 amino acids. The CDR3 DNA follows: TGTGCCAGCAGTTTCGGGGTTCCCATGAACACTGAAGCTTTCTTT. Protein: CASSFGVPMNTEAFF.

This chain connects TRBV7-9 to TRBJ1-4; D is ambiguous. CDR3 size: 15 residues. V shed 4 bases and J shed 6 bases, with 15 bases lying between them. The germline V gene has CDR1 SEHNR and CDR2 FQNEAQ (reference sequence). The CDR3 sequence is CASSSSGDGDEKLFF. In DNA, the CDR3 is TGTGCCAGCAGCTCTTCGGGAGACGGAGATGAAAAACTGTTTTTT.

The chain's CDR3 is CASNYRQFSGANVLTF. CDR3 sequence (DNA): TGTGCCAGCAACTACAGACAGTTCTCTGGGGCCAACGTCCTGACTTTC. The chain recombines TRBV6-1 with TRBJ2-6, with D tentatively TRBD1 (5 bases). CDR3 length: 16 amino acids. CDR1 and CDR2 from the germline V gene are MNHNS and SASEGT. Between the trimmed V and J ends, which lost 7 bases and 0 bases, there was a span of 13 bases.

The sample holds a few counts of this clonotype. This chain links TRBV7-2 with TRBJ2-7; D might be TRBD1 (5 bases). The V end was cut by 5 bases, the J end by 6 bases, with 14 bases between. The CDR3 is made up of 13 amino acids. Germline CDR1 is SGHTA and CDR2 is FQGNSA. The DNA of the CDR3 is TGTGCCAGCAGCAATTCTAGGGGCCGCGAGCAGTACTTC. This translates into CASSNSRGREQYF.

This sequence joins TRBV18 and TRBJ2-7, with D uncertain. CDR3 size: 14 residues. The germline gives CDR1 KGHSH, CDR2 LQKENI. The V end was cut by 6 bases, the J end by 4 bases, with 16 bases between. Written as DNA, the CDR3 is TGTGCCAGCTCCCCCTGGGGAAGAGGATACGAGCAGTACTTC. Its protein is CASSPWGRGYEQYF.

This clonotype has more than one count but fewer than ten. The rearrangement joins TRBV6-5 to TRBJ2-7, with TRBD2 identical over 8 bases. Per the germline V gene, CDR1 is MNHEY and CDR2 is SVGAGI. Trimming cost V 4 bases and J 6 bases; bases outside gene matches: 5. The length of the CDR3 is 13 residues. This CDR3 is CASSSGTRSEQYV. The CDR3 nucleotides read TGTGCCAGCAGTTCCGGGACTAGATCCGAGCAGTACGTC.

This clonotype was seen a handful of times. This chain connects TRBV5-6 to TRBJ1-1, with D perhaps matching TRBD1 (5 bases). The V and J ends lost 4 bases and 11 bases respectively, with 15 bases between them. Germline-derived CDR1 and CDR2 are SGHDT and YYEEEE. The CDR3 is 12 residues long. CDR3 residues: CASSPGTAKAFF. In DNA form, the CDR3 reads TGTGCCAGCAGCCCCGGGACGGCCAAGGCTTTCTTT.

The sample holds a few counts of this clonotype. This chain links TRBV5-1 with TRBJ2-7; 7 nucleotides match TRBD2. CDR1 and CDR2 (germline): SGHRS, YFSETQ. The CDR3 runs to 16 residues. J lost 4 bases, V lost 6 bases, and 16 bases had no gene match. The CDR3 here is CASTMFNPGGGYEQYF. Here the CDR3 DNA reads TGCGCCAGCACCATGTTCAACCCGGGAGGTGGATACGAGCAGTACTTC.

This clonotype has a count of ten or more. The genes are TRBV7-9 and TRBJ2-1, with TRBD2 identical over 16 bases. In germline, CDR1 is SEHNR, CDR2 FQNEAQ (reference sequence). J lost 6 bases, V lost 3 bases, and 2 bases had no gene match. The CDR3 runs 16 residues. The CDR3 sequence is CASSFGTSGGGNEQFF. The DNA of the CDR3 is TGTGCCAGCAGCTTCGGGACTAGCGGGGGGGGCAATGAGCAGTTCTTC.

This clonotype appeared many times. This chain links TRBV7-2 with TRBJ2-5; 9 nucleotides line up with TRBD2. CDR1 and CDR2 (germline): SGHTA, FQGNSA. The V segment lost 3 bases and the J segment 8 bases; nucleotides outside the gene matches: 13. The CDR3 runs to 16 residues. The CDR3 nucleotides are TGTGCCAGCAGCTTCTTAAGCGGGGGGACTTCCCAAACCCAGTACTTC. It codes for CASSFLSGGTSQTQYF.

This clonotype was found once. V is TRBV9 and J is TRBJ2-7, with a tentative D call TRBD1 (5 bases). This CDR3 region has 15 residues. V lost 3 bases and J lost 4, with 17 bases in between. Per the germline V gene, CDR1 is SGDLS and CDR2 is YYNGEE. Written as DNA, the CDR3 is TGTGCCAGCAGCGCAGACCCCCGACAGAAATACGAGCAGTACTTC. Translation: CASSADPRQKYEQYF.

The DNA for the CDR3 is TGCAGTGCTAGAGATTTTGAGGGTCTCACTGAAGCTTTCTTT. As protein: CSARDFEGLTEAFF. The chain uses TRBV20-1 and TRBJ1-1; D is unclear. There are 14 residues in the CDR3. CDR1 DFQATT and CDR2 SNEGSKA come from the germline V gene (reference sequence). Trimming left V 0 bases short and J 4 bases short, with 12 bases between.

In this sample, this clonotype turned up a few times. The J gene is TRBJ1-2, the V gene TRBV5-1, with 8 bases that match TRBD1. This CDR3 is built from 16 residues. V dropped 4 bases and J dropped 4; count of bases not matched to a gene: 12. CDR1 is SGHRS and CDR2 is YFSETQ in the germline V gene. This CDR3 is CASSTWTGPVRYGYTF. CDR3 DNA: TGCGCCAGCAGCACTTGGACAGGGCCCGTACGCTATGGCTACACCTTC.

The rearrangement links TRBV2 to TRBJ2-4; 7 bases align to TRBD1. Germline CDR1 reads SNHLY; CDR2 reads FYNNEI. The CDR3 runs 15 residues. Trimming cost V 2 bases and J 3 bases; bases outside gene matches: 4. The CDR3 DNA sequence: TGTGCCAGCAGTGAACCGGGACAGCTCAAAAACATTCAGTACTTC. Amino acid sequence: CASSEPGQLKNIQYF.

The CDR3 region has the DNA TGTGCCAGCAGCGGGAGTTCCACCTTC. Translating gives CASSGSSTF. The V call is TRBV7-4, the J call TRBJ1-2; no definite D call. This CDR3 comprises 9 residues. CDR1 is SGHVT, CDR2 SQSDAQ, per germline. Trimming pared 5 bases from V and 13 bases from J, leaving 8 bases between. Full variable domain (missing parts from reference TRBV7-4 and TRBJ1-2): GAGVSQSPRYKVAKRGRDVALRCDSISGHVTLYWYRQTLGQGSEVLTYSQSDAQRDKSGRPSGRFSAERPERSVSTLKIQRTEQGDSAVYLCASSGSSTFGSGTRLTVV.

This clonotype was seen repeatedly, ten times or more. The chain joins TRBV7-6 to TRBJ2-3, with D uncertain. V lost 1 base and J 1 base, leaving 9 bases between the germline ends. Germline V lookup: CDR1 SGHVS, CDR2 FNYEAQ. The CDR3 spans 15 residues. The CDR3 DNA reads TGTGCCAGCAGCTTAGGGGGTATGGGCACAGATACGCAGTATTTT. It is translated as CASSLGGMGTDTQYF. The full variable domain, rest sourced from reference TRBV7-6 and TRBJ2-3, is GAGVSQSPRYKVTKRGQDVALRCDPISGHVSLYWYRQALGQGPEFLTYFNYEAQQDKSGLPNDRFSAERPEGSISTLTIQRTEQRDSAMYRCASSLGGMGTDTQYFGPGTRLTVL.

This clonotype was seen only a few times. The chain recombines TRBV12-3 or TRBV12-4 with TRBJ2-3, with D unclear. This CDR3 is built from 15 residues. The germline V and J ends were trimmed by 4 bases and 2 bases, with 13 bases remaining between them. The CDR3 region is CASSSSHVDTDTQYF. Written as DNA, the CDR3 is TGTGCCAGCAGTTCCTCACACGTGGACACAGATACGCAGTATTTT.

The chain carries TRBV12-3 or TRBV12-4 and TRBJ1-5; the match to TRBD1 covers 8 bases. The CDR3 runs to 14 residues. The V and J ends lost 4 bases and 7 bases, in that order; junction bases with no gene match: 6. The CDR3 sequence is CASSSGQGHQPQHF. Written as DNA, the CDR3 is TGTGCCAGCAGTTCTGGACAGGGCCACCAGCCCCAGCATTTT.

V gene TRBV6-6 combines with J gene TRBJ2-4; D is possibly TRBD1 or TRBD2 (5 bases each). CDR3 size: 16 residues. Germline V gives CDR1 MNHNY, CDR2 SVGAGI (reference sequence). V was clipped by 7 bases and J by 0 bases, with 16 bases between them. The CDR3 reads CASNPGTELAKNIQYF. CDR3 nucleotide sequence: TGTGCCAGCAACCCAGGGACGGAGCTAGCCAAAAACATTCAGTACTTC.

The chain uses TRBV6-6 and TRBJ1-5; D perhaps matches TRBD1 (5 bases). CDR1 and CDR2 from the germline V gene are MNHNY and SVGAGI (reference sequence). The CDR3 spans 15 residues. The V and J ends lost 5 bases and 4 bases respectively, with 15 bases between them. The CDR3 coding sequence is TGTGCCAGCAGTCACACCCCGGGGGGGAATCAGCCCCAGCATTTT. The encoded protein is CASSHTPGGNQPQHF.

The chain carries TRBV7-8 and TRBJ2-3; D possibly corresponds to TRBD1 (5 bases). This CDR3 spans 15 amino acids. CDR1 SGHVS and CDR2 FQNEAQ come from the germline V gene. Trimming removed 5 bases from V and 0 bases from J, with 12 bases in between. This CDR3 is CASSIRTPSTDTQYF. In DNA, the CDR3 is TGTGCCAGCAGCATTAGGACACCGAGCACAGATACGCAGTATTTT.

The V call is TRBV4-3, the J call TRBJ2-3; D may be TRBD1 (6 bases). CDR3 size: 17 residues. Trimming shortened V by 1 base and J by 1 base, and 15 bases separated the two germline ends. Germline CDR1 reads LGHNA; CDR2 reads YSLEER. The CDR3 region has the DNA TGCGCCAGCAGCCAAGGGTCACAGGGTGGACGCACAGATACGCAGTATTTT. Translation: CASSQGSQGGRTDTQYF.

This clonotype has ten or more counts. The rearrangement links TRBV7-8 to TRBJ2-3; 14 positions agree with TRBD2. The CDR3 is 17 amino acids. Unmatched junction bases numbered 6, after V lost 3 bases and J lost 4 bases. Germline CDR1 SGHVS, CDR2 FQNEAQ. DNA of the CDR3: TGTGCCAGCAGCTTCCGGACTAGCGGGAGGCTGTCAGATACGCAGTATTTT. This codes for CASSFRTSGRLSDTQYF.

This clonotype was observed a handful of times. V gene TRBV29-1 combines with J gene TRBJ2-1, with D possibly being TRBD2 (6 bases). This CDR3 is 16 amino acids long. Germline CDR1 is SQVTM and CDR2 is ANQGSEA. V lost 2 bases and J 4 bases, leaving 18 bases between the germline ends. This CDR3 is CSVESFGGANYNEQFF. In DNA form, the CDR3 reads TGCAGCGTTGAATCCTTTGGCGGGGCCAATTACAATGAGCAGTTCTTC.

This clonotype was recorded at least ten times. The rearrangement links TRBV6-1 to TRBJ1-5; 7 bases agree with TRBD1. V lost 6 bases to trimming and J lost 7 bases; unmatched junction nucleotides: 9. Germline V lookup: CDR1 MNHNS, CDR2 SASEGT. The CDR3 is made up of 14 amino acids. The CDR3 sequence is CASSETGLRQPQHF. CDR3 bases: TGTGCCAGCAGCGAGACAGGGCTTCGGCAGCCCCAGCATTTT.